The 8 T cell receptor beta chains below were found in one sample sequenced in a study of T cells after yellow fever vaccination. TCRdb reanalysed the 5' RACE reads using MiXCR and keeps one entry per CDR3 protein. The sample lists around 63,000 distinct CDR3 sequences; roughly 7.4% were seen once. The sample consisted of CD8+ T cells sorted from PBMCs, taken 15 days after the yellow fever booster vaccination. The source of these receptors is a man aged 25 to 40 who received the YFV17D yellow fever vaccine.

This clonotype was found many times. This chain joins TRBV28 and TRBJ2-7; D is unresolved. Germline lookup yields CDR1 MDHEN and CDR2 SYDVKM. The CDR3 extends over 16 amino acids. Trimming cost V 3 bases and J 0 bases, with 15 bases left between them. The DNA for the CDR3 is TGTGCCAGCAGTTTCGCAATTAGGGCGTACTCCTACGAGCAGTACTTC. Its translation is CASSFAIRAYSYEQYF.

Notes on this clonotype: One base away lies a much larger clone, so this may be a sequencing read error. The chain uses TRBV12-5 and TRBJ1-1; perhaps TRBD1 as D (5 bases). CDR3 size: 10 residues. Germline CDR1 is LGHNT and CDR2 is FRNRAP. V lost 6 bases and J lost 13, with 12 bases in between. For the CDR3, the DNA is TGTGCTAGTGGAGGGGTGGAGGATTTCTTT. Encoded protein: CASGGVEDFF.

This clonotype was detected many times. The V call is TRBV4-3, the J call TRBJ1-6; unclear D gene. The germline CDR1 and CDR2 sequences are LGHNA and YSLEER. V shed 0 bases and J shed 7 bases, with 13 bases lying between them. The CDR3 extends over 16 amino acids. Here the CDR3 DNA reads TGCGCCAGCAGCCAAGAACCGCGCACGGCCAATTCACCCCTCCACTTT. The encoded protein is CASSQEPRTANSPLHF.

This clonotype was seen ten or more times. The chain joins TRBV6-5 to TRBJ1-2, with a tentative D call TRBD1 (5 bases). V lost 2 bases and J lost 4, with 14 bases in between. Germline values: CDR1 MNHEY, CDR2 SVGAGI. This CDR3 is built from 15 residues. CDR3 in amino acids: CASSYRDGGSYGYTF. DNA for the CDR3: TGTGCCAGCAGTTACAGAGACGGGGGGTCCTATGGCTACACCTTC.

This clonotype has at least ten counts. J is TRBJ2-7 and V is TRBV29-1, with 10 bases identical to TRBD2. The J segment lost 2 bases and the V segment lost 6 bases, leaving 19 bases of the junction unmatched. The CDR3 loop spans 18 amino acids. The germline gives CDR1 SQVTM, CDR2 ANQGSEA. CDR3 residues: CSVPGTALAGAHPYEQYF. For the CDR3, the DNA is TGCAGCGTCCCCGGGACAGCCCTAGCGGGAGCTCACCCCTACGAGCAGTACTTC.

This clonotype was counted many times. The chain links TRBV6-1 to TRBJ1-1; D possibly corresponds to TRBD1 (6 bases). The CDR3 runs to 17 residues. V was shortened by 4 bases and J by 1 base, with 19 bases between the two germline ends. CDR1 is MNHNS and CDR2 is SASEGT in the germline V gene. The CDR3 bases are TGTGCCAGCAGTGGAGACAGGCTGAGGGGTACGAACACTGAAGCTTTCTTT. It specifies CASSGDRLRGTNTEAFF.

The chain combines TRBV7-2 with TRBJ2-3; D is undetermined. Germline CDR1 reads SGHTA; CDR2 reads FQGNSA. The CDR3 extends over 12 amino acids. V was cut by 4 bases and J by 6 bases, with 8 bases left in between. This CDR3 reads CASSSVGDTQYF. The CDR3 bases are TGTGCCAGCAGCTCCGTTGGGGATACGCAGTATTTT.

This clonotype was detected ten times or more. This chain uses TRBV9 with TRBJ2-7, with 12 bases fitting TRBD1. J gave up 6 bases and V 4 bases, and 8 bases lay outside the gene matches. The CDR3 is 15 amino acids. Per the germline V gene, CDR1 is SGDLS and CDR2 is YYNGEE. The CDR3 here is CASSPQGQGAGEQYF. Here the CDR3 DNA reads TGTGCCAGCAGCCCCCAGGGACAGGGGGCGGGCGAGCAGTACTTC.